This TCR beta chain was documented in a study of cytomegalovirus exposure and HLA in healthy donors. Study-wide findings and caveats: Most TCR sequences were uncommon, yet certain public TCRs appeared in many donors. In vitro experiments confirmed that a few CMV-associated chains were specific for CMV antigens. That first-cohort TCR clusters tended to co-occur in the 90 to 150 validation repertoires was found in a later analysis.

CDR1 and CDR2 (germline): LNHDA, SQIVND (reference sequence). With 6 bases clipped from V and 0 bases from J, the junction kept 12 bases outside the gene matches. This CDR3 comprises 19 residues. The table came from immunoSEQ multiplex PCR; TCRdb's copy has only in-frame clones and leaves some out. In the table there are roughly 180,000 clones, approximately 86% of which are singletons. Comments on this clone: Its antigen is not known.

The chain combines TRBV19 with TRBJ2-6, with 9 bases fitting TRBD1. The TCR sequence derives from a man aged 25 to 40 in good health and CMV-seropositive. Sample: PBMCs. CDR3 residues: CASRNPGTGPLSGANVLTF. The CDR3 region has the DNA TGTGCCAGTAGGAACCCCGGGACAGGGCCGCTCTCTGGGGCCAACGTCCTGACTTTC.